The clone carrying this T cell receptor (beta chain) was detected only a few times. RNA transcripts yielded amplified TCR beta CDR3 regions. When the TCR CDR3 underwent first-round RT-PCR, the HTBI primer set was used. TCRdb independently ran MiXCR on the multiplex PCR reads; one entry per CDR3 protein. This table holds under 400,000 distinct CDR3 sequences, 20% to 25% found once. The data originate from a study of T cells in Graves' hyperthyroidism and ophthalmopathy. Germline V gene data show CDR1 as LGHNT and CDR2 as FRNRAP. The CDR3 runs to 14 residues. The ends lost 5 bases at V and 5 bases at J; junction bases unmatched: 6. Exclusion of patients followed from uncontrolled infection, other autoimmune disease, pregnancy or lactation. Diagnosing involved the use of clinical symptoms, serum thyroxine and TRAb, thyroid ultrasound and orbital computed tomography.

The chain couples TRBV12-5 to TRBJ2-3, with TRBD2 matching over 8 bases. The clonotype originates from a man between 50 and 59 years old with Graves' hyperthyroidism. The sequencing input was blood. CDR3 residues: CASGLGTRGDTQYF. The CDR3 DNA reads as TGTGCTAGTGGTCTCGGGACTAGAGGAGATACGCAGTATTTT.